This T cell receptor (beta chain) appears in the sequencing data of a study of glioma-infiltrating T cells after dendritic cell vaccination. Time point in this sample: after dendritic cell vaccination, including at tumor progression/relapse. Some clones are missing from TCRdb's copy, which holds only in-frame ones; the method was immunoSEQ multiplex PCR. The sample shows 100,000 to 120,000 clones, about 90% of them seen only once. Germline CDR1 SGHRS, CDR2 YFSETQ. The trim removed 4 bases at V and 4 bases at J, leaving 7 bases unmatched. The CDR3 is 15 residues long. This clone was counted a few times.

Material: blood, obtained after dendritic cell vaccination. The TCR originated in a human donor with glioblastoma. The chain is built from TRBV5-1 and TRBJ2-3; TRBD1 agrees at 9 bases. The CDR3 DNA sequence: TGCGCCAGCAGCCTCGGGACAGGGCAAGCAGATACGCAGTATTTT. Protein: CASSLGTGQADTQYF.